This is a list of T cell receptor beta chains from one sample in a study of T-cell reconstitution after alpha-beta-depleted transplantation in children. TCRdb re-analysed the PCR reads in MiXCR, keeping a single row per CDR3 protein. Here the sample spans roughly 670,000 distinct CDR3 sequences, roughly 14% being singletons. Source: PBMCs, taken before TCRalphabeta/CD19-depleted stem cell transplant. Receptors originate from a girl aged 2 to 10 with congenital amegakaryocytic thrombocytopenia, due to receive a stem cell transplant. CDR3s include the opening cysteine and the closing phenylalanine or tryptophan. Fields, in order: CDR3 length, V gene, CDR3 protein.

length: 13; V: TRBV15; CDR3: CATLASGANVLTF
length: 15; V: TRBV4-1; CDR3: CASSQDSQGFVRQFF
length: 15; V: TRBV5-6; CDR3: CASSLTRKPHNEQFF
length: 15; V: TRBV9; CDR3: CASSVRTSDAGELFF
length: 18; V: TRBV18; CDR3: CASSPIQGTSGNTGELFF
length: 18; V: TRBV6-1; CDR3: CASTPGQSRDYGNQPQHF
length: 13; V: TRBV5-1; CDR3: CASSPSPGYEQYF
length: 18; V: TRBV11-2; CDR3: CASRSTRTSGSVVYTQYF
length: 15; V: TRBV5-1; CDR3: CASSLTSGGGDTQYF
length: 16; V: TRBV12-3/TRBV12-4; CDR3: CASSPGLAEKKETQYF
length: 14; V: TRBV12-3/TRBV12-4; CDR3: CASSPIGTADTQYF
length: 16; V: TRBV29-1; CDR3: CSVVLAEEGVYNEQFF
length: 13; V: TRBV12-3/TRBV12-4; CDR3: CASSLSNYYGYTF
length: 13; V: TRBV29-1; CDR3: CSVGQGAMNEQLF
length: 15; V: TRBV5-1; CDR3: CASSPTGLAYNEQFF
length: 14; V: TRBV20-1; CDR3: CSASVRQGYGKLFF
length: 13; V: TRBV12-3/TRBV12-4; CDR3: CASKGQGTNEQFF
length: 13; V: TRBV20-1; CDR3: CSAREESGNTIYF
length: 16; V: TRBV5-1; CDR3: CASSLAQGRTYNEQFF
length: 17; V: TRBV20-1; CDR3: CSARAPWGGTGDEKLFF
length: 14; V: TRBV11-2; CDR3: CASSFRTGLAGYTF
length: 17; V: TRBV7-9; CDR3: CASSVRLTSGLGNEQFF
length: 14; V: TRBV27; CDR3: CASTPGGRLSEAFF
length: 16; V: TRBV5-4; CDR3: CASSLAPGTSGTGRFF
length: 17; V: TRBV20-1; CDR3: CSARDYQGQSSYNEQFF
length: 14; V: TRBV11-2; CDR3: CASSFGRSNQPQHF
length: 13; V: TRBV12-3/TRBV12-4; CDR3: CASSPVLTGELFF
length: 15; V: TRBV15; CDR3: CATSPRTGMNTEAFF
length: 12; V: TRBV12-3/TRBV12-4; CDR3: CASSPNGEKPFF
length: 14; V: TRBV19; CDR3: CASSGTGAITEAFF
length: 13; V: TRBV20-1; CDR3: CSTYRGPNEKLFF
length: 15; V: TRBV5-1; CDR3: CASSLTGGADTEAFF
length: 15; V: TRBV20-1; CDR3: CSARLPGAWNTEAFF
length: 15; V: TRBV19; CDR3: CASSYLGQGNYGYTF
length: 13; V: TRBV15; CDR3: CATSNSQNTEAFF
length: 17; V: TRBV5-1; CDR3: CASSLIVGGPPKETQYF
length: 14; V: TRBV29-1; CDR3: CSVQADRGNTEAFF
length: 18; V: TRBV6-5; CDR3: CASSYYAGLAADTGELFF
length: 13; V: TRBV7-2; CDR3: CASSLGGFGGYTF
length: 15; V: TRBV12-3/TRBV12-4; CDR3: CASSSSTGGGGELFF
length: 13; V: TRBV29-1; CDR3: CSTSLGPAYEQYF
length: 15; V: TRBV5-5; CDR3: CASSSGTGFTDTQYF
length: 13; V: TRBV5-6; CDR3: CASSVAGPYEQYF
length: 18; V: TRBV12-3/TRBV12-4; CDR3: CASRTFVVGQGAYNEQFF
length: 19; V: TRBV20-1; CDR3: CSARTTGTVRGSPPYEQYF
length: 16; V: TRBV7-2; CDR3: CASSRRGGSMNTEAFF
length: 16; V: TRBV3-1; CDR3: CASSSGSTGGSREAFF
length: 15; V: TRBV5-1; CDR3: CASRESRDRGYGYTF
length: 16; V: TRBV12-3/TRBV12-4; CDR3: CASRKGGPSSTDTQYF
length: 14; V: TRBV2; CDR3: CASIAGRGDEKLFF
length: 14; V: TRBV5-1; CDR3: CASSFRAEPETQYF
length: 17; V: TRBV24-1; CDR3: CATSDPPGLAGTDTQYF